The next 21 T cell receptor beta chains were all read from a single sample in a study of cytomegalovirus exposure and HLA in healthy donors. 13 Jbeta primers and 60 Vbeta primers were used for the PCR. TCRdb keeps only in-frame clones here, not all; method: immunoSEQ multiplex PCR. The sample includes 110,000 to 150,000 clones, around 75% of them seen just once. Sequenced input: PBMCs. These receptor sequences come from a female donor in good health and CMV-seronegative.

This clone was counted ten times or more. The chain combines TRBV19 with TRBJ1-1, with 7 bases fitting TRBD1. The ends lost 5 bases at V and 6 bases at J; junction bases unmatched: 6. The V gene's germline CDR1 is LNHDA and CDR2 SQIVND (reference sequence). The CDR3 runs 13 residues. CDR3: CASSPDRAPEAFF. The CDR3 DNA sequence: TGTGCCAGTAGTCCCGACAGGGCGCCTGAAGCTTTCTTT.

The chain uses TRBV11-2 and TRBJ2-5; D unclear. The CDR3 consists of 14 residues. From germline, CDR1 is SGHAT and CDR2 FQNNGV. Trimming removed 1 base from V and 1 base from J, with 7 bases in between. CDR3 in DNA: TGTGCCAGCAGCTTAGTTTCCAGCCAAGAGACCCAGTACTTC. Protein: CASSLVSSQETQYF.

The CDR3 protein is CASSYRQGGYEQYF. The CDR3 DNA follows: TGTGCCAGCAGTTACCGGCAGGGGGGCTACGAGCAGTACTTC. The chain carries TRBV6-5 and TRBJ2-7, with a weak D call TRBD1 (7 bases). CDR3 length equals 14 residues. The germline V and J ends were trimmed by 2 bases and 3 bases, with 11 bases remaining between them. Germline V gene lookup returns CDR1 MNHEY and CDR2 SVGAGI.

The V call is TRBV18, the J call TRBJ1-1, with D perhaps TRBD1 (5 bases). Trimming removed 4 bases from V and 5 bases from J, with 14 bases in between. This CDR3 contains 14 residues. Germline CDR1 is KGHSH and CDR2 is LQKENI. The CDR3 DNA follows: TGTGCCAGCTCACGCCGGGGGGGATTAACTGAAGCTTTCTTT. It encodes CASSRRGGLTEAFF.

V usage is TRBV5-1 and J usage is TRBJ1-1; D might be TRBD1 (5 bases). Germline V gene lookup returns CDR1 SGHRS and CDR2 YFSETQ. The CDR3 loop spans 13 amino acids. The V and J ends lost 2 bases and 8 bases respectively, with 13 bases between them. CDR3 bases: TGCGCCAGCAGCTTAGGGTTTGGGGGGGAAGCTTTCTTT. Protein: CASSLGFGGEAFF.

The chain is built from TRBV9 and TRBJ2-2; no clear D gene. The length of the CDR3 is 13 residues. Trimming stripped 4 bases from V and 8 bases from J, with 12 bases between. The germline V gene encodes CDR1 SGDLS and CDR2 YYNGEE. Here the CDR3 DNA reads TGTGCCAGCAGCTCCTCTACCTTGGGGGAGCTGTTTTTT. Protein product: CASSSSTLGELFF.

The chain employs TRBV9 and TRBJ1-1, with a weak D call TRBD1 (6 bases). The CDR3 sequence is 14 residues long. Deletions cut 6 bases from V and 6 bases from J, with 18 bases between. Germline loops: CDR1 SGDLS, CDR2 YYNGEE. DNA of the CDR3: TGTGCCAGCACCTTAAAGCCAGGGGTCTCTGAAGCTTTCTTT. Protein: CASTLKPGVSEAFF.

The CDR3 coding sequence is TGTGCCAGCAGCCTCGACAGGACAGATACGCAGTATTTT. It specifies CASSLDRTDTQYF. The rearrangement joins TRBV7-2 to TRBJ2-3; a possible D gene is TRBD1 (6 bases). V dropped 5 bases and J dropped 3 bases, with 9 bases sitting between them. Germline V gene data show CDR1 as SGHTA and CDR2 as FQGNSA. CDR3 length: 13 residues. Full variable domain (missing parts from reference TRBV7-2 and TRBJ2-3): GAGVSQSPSNKVTEKGKDVELRCDPISGHTALYWYRQSLGQGLEFLIYFQGNSAPDKSGLPSDRFSAERTGGSVSTLTIQRTQQEDSAVYLCASSLDRTDTQYFGPGTRLTVL.

This chain uses TRBV5-1 with TRBJ2-1; no firm D call. This CDR3 has 12 residues. The V end lost 0 bases, the J end lost 7 bases, and 5 bases lay between the germline ends. Germline V gene lookup returns CDR1 SGHRS and CDR2 YFSETQ. This CDR3 is CASSLVENEQFF. The CDR3 DNA reads TGCGCCAGCAGCTTGGTGGAGAATGAGCAGTTCTTC.

This chain joins TRBV5-4 and TRBJ1-2; 9 nucleotides agree with TRBD1. Germline trimming cut 0 bases from V and 4 bases from J; bases unmatched to any gene: 7. Germline V CDR1 and CDR2: SGHNT, YYREEE (reference sequence). This CDR3 spans 16 amino acids. The CDR3 sequence is CASSLGGTGSPYGYTF. CDR3 sequence (DNA): TGTGCCAGCAGCTTGGGTGGGACAGGGTCCCCCTATGGCTACACCTTC.

The table lists this clone with a few counts. The chain couples TRBV9 to TRBJ2-5; 8 bases line up with TRBD1. Germline-derived CDR1 and CDR2 are SGDLS and YYNGEE. The CDR3 sequence is 15 residues long. V shed 0 bases, J shed 0 bases, and the junction held 1 base outside the gene matches. This chain's CDR3 is CASSVGDRYQETQYF. CDR3 in DNA: TGTGCCAGCAGCGTAGGGGACAGGTACCAAGAGACCCAGTACTTC.

This clone has more than one count but fewer than ten. The V gene is TRBV6-1, the J gene TRBJ2-7, with TRBD1 as a possible D gene (6 bases). Germline CDR1 reads MNHNS; CDR2 reads SASEGT. V was shortened by 5 bases and J by 1 base, with 9 bases between the two germline ends. This CDR3 region has 13 residues. Here the CDR3 reads CASSRTVSYEQYF. In nucleotides, the CDR3 is TGTGCCAGCAGTCGGACAGTTTCCTACGAGCAGTACTTC.

This rearrangement joins TRBV21-1 to TRBJ2-1; whether TRBD2, the table's D call, matches the DNA was not checked. TRBV21-1 represents a pseudogene. The CDR3 is 16 amino acids. The CDR3 sequence is CASSSLAGLSYNEQFF. As DNA, the CDR3 is TGTGCCAGCAGCTCCCTAGCGGGCCTCTCCTACAATGAGCAGTTCTTC.

CDR3 amino acids: CASTNSGGGYTF. The DNA for the CDR3 is TGTGCCAGCACTAACAGCGGCGGGGGCTACACCTTC. The chain joins TRBV6-5 to TRBJ1-2, with D hard to call. The V end lost 7 bases, the J end lost 8 bases, and 14 bases lay between the germline ends. The germline V gene has CDR1 MNHEY and CDR2 SVGAGI. The CDR3 is made up of 12 amino acids.

V usage is TRBV27 and J usage is TRBJ2-5; 7 bases align to TRBD1. V gave up 3 bases and J gave up 0 bases; unmatched junction bases: 10. Germline V gene data show CDR1 as MNHEY and CDR2 as SMNVEV (reference sequence). The CDR3 is 17 residues long. CDR3 region: CASSFYGTASYQETQYF. The CDR3 DNA reads as TGTGCCAGCAGTTTTTACGGGACAGCCTCGTACCAAGAGACCCAGTACTTC.

The chain is built from TRBV28 and TRBJ2-1; a possible D gene is TRBD1 (6 bases). This CDR3 contains 17 residues. The germline CDR1 and CDR2 sequences are MDHEN and SYDVKM. Trimming took 3 bases from V and 7 from J, leaving 22 bases between them. The CDR3, as DNA: TGTGCCAGCAGTTTCCTCTTCGCGGACAGTGAGGGTAATGAGCAGTTCTTC. This codes for CASSFLFADSEGNEQFF.

This chain connects TRBV7-6 to TRBJ2-2; TRBD1 matches at 9 bases. Trimming at V came to 0 bases and at J to 6 bases, leaving 5 bases not matched to a gene. The CDR3 covers 16 residues. Germline loops: CDR1 SGHVS, CDR2 FNYEAQ. The CDR3 loop reads CASSLALGQGPGELFF. In DNA, the CDR3 is TGTGCCAGCAGCTTAGCGTTGGGACAGGGCCCCGGGGAGCTGTTTTTT.

V and J are TRBV19 and TRBJ1-1; 11 positions agree with TRBD1. The germline gives CDR1 LNHDA, CDR2 SQIVND (reference sequence). This CDR3 region has 13 residues. J gave up 3 bases and V 8 bases, and 2 bases lay outside the gene matches. CDR3 nucleotide sequence: TGTGCCAGTTTGGACAGGGGGCACACTGAAGCTTTCTTT. Translating it yields CASLDRGHTEAFF.

This clone has only a few counts. The same CDR3 arises from other DNA sequences in this sample as well. The gene calls are TRBV28 and TRBJ2-7, with D perhaps TRBD2 (5 bases). CDR3 length equals 14 residues. Germline V gives CDR1 MDHEN, CDR2 SYDVKM. Trimming shortened V by 3 bases and J by 0 bases, and 9 bases separated the two germline ends. As DNA, the CDR3 is TGTGCCAGCAGTTTTGGCCTAGCCTCCTACGAGCAGTACTTC. Translating it yields CASSFGLASYEQYF. Full variable domain (outside the CDR3, taken from reference TRBV28 and TRBJ2-7): DVKVTQSSRYLVKRTGEKVFLECVQDMDHENMFWYRQDPGLGLRLIYFSYDVKMKEKGDIPEGYSVSREKKERFSLILESASTNQTSMYLCASSFGLASYEQYFGPGTRLTVT.

V gene TRBV13 combines with J gene TRBJ2-1; 12 nucleotides agree with TRBD2. Germline loops: CDR1 PRHDT, CDR2 FYEKMQ (reference sequence). This CDR3 has 16 residues. The V gene end was trimmed by 5 bases and the J gene end by 9 bases; junction bases not matched to a gene: 11. The CDR3 DNA follows: TGTGCCAGCAGCGAAGGACTAGCGGGATTTTCGGGTGAGCAGTTCTTC. Protein sequence: CASSEGLAGFSGEQFF.

The rearrangement links TRBV29-1 to TRBJ2-7; 7 positions agree with TRBD1. Per the germline V gene, CDR1 is SQVTM and CDR2 is ANQGSEA. Trimming took 0 bases from V and 2 from J; bases not matched to a gene: 10. The length of the CDR3 is 16 residues. The CDR3 sequence: CSVEDPTGTRTYEQYF. CDR3 sequence (DNA): TGCAGCGTTGAAGATCCGACAGGGACCAGAACCTACGAGCAGTACTTC.